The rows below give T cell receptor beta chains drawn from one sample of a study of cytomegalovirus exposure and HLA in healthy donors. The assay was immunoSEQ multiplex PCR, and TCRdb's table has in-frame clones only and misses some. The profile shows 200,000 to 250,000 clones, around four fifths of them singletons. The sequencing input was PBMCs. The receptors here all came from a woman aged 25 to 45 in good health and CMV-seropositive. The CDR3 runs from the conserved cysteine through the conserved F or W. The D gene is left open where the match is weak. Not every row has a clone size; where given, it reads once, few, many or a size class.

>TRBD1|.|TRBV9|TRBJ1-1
TGTGCCAGCAGCGTCCTACCAGGGGGGAACACTGAAGCTTTCTTT
CASSVLPGGNTEAFF
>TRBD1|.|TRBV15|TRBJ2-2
TGTGCCACCAGCAGGGAATACAGGGGTGCCGGGGAGCTGTTTTTT
CATSREYRGAGELFF
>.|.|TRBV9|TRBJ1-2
TGTGCCAGCAGTATAGGGGGGGCTTCCTATGGCTACACCTTC
CASSIGGASYGYTF
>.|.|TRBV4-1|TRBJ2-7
TGCGCCAGCAGCCAATTTCAGGCTGGCGAGCAGTACTTC
CASSQFQAGEQYF
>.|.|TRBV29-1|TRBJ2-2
TGCAGCGTTGAAGATCATGGACAGAACACCGGGGAGCTGTTTTTT
CSVEDHGQNTGELFF
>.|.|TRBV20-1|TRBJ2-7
TGCAGTGCCGTGTTTCACGAGCAGTACTTC
CSAVFHEQYF
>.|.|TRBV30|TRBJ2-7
TGTGCCTGGAGTGGGCTAGGTTACTCGTACGAGCAGTACTTC
CAWSGLGYSYEQYF
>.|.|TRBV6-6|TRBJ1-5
TGTGCCAGCAGTTACTCGGGTAGTAGCAATCAGCCCCAGCATTTT
CASSYSGSSNQPQHF
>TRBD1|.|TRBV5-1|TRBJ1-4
TGCGCCAGCAGCTCCTCCCTGGACAGGCGTGAAAAACTGTTTTTT
CASSSSLDRREKLFF
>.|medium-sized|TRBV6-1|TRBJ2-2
TGTGCCAGCAGTGAAGCTTACGGGGATGTCGGGGAGCTGTTTTTT
CASSEAYGDVGELFF
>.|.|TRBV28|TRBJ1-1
TGTGCCAGCAGCACAGGGAGGTTCACTGAAGCTTTCTTT
CASSTGRFTEAFF
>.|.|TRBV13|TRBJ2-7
TGTGCCAGCAGCTTTAACCTTAATCGGGGCGAGCAGTACTTC
CASSFNLNRGEQYF
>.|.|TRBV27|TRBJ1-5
TGTGCCAGCAGTTTATTGCCCCTCGGTTACGGTCAGCCCCAGCATTTT
CASSLLPLGYGQPQHF
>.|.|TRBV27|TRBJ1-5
TGTGCCAGCAGTTCAGTCGAACCGGGACACCTATATCCCAATCAGCCCCAGCATTTT
CASSSVEPGHLYPNQPQHF
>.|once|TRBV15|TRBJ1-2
TGTGCCACCAGCAGCACAAAGGGGACACCGGATAGGAACTATGGCTACACCTTC
CATSSTKGTPDRNYGYTF
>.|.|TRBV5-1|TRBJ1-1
TGCGCCAGCAGCTCGCTGACCCCTACGAACACTGAAGCTTTCTTT
CASSSLTPTNTEAFF
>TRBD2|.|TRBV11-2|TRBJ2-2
TGTGCCAGCAGCGGACTAGCGGGAAACACCGGGGAGCTGTTTTTT
CASSGLAGNTGELFF
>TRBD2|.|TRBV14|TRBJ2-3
TGTGCCAGCAGCGGACTAGCGGGGCGGGGAGATACGCAGTATTTT
CASSGLAGRGDTQYF
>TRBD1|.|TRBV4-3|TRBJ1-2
TGCGCCAGCAGCCAACCCGGACAGGGGGATGGCTACACCTTC
CASSQPGQGDGYTF
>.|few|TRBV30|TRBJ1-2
TGTGCCTGGGGAGAAAGGGATGGCTACACCTTC
CAWGERDGYTF